The entry that follows covers one T cell receptor beta chain sequence. Its antigen is currently unknown. The data belong to a study of siplizumab effects on memory and regulatory T cells. Study-level results: Naive or memory phenotype was unassignable for roughly 75-95% of proliferating CD4+ or CD8+ clones. Siplizumab cultures yielded proliferating Tregs whose suppressive function was not confirmed.

Germline lookup yields CDR1 SGHAT and CDR2 FQNNGV. The CDR3 sequence is 13 residues long. V dropped 4 bases and J dropped 7 bases, with 11 bases sitting between them. Assay used: immunoSEQ multiplex PCR; TCRdb lists only in-frame clones, some missing. Found here are approximately 94,000 clones, about 95% of them singletons; the top ten hold 1% to 1.5%. Sequencing was carried out using non-Treg CD4+ T cells sorted from blood. The chain has TRBV11-2 and TRBJ1-5; D remains unclear. This TCR came from a human donor in good health. The DNA for the CDR3 is TGTGCCAGCAGCTACTCAGGAGGGCAGCCCCAGCATTTT. Residues: CASSYSGGQPQHF.